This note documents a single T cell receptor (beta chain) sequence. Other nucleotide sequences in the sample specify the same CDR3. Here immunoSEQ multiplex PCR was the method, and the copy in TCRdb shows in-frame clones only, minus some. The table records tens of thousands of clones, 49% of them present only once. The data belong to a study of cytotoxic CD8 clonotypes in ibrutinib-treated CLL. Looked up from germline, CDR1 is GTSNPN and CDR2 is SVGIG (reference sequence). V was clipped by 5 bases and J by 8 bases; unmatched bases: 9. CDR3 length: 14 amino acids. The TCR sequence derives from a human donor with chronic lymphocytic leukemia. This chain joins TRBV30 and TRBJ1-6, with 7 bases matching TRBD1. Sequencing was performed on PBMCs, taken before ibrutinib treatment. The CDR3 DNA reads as TGTGCCTGGTCGTCCAGGGGGGGAGATTCACCCCTCCACTTT. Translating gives CAWSSRGGDSPLHF.